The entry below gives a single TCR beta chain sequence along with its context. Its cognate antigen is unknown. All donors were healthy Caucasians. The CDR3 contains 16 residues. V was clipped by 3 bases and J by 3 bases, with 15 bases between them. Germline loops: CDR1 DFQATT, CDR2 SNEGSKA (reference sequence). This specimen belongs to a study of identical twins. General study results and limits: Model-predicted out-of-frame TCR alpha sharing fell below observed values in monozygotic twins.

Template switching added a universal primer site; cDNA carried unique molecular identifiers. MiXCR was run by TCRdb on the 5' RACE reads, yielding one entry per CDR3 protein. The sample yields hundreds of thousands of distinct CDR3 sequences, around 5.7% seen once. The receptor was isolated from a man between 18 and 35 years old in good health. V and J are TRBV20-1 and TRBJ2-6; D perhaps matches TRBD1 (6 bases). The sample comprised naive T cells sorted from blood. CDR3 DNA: TGCAGTGCTAGGAAAGCAGGGGCGGGTGGGGCCAACGTCCTGACTTTC. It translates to CSARKAGAGGANVLTF.